The clone carrying this TCR beta chain has more than one count but fewer than ten. Its antigen is unidentified. CDR1 SGHDN and CDR2 FVKESK come from the germline V gene. The CDR3 is made up of 14 amino acids. Trimming removed 4 bases at V and 1 base at J, with 7 bases between. The data are from a study of early T cells in non-severe SARS-CoV-2 infection. Study-wide results and caveats: VDJdb-based annotation leaned toward anti-spike CD8 responses and missed private and CD4 specificities.

Attachment of unique molecular identifiers was made to individual cDNA molecules. TCRdb fed the 5' RACE reads into MiXCR, producing one record per CDR3 protein. The sample lists about 52,000 distinct CDR3 sequences, 8% to 8.5% occurring once. This chain uses TRBV14 with TRBJ2-2; D gene unclear. Sample: whole blood. The receptor was derived from an adult who was a healthcare worker with PCR-confirmed SARS-CoV-2 infection or an uninfected control (not recorded which). The DNA of the CDR3 is TGTGCCAGCAGCCTCTACGGGAACACCGGGGAGCTGTTTTTT. It encodes CASSLYGNTGELFF. The entire variable domain, with the rest obtained from reference TRBV14 and TRBJ2-2, is as follows: EAGVTQFPSHSVIEKGQTVTLRCDPISGHDNLYWYRRVMGKEIKFLLHFVKESKQDESGMPNNRFLAERTGGTYSTLKVQPAELEDSGVYFCASSLYGNTGELFFGEGSRLTVL.